This T cell receptor (beta chain) was sequenced for a study of blood T cell repertoires in COVID-19. About the study: The origin of the acute and convalescent COVID-19 samples was the United States, Italy and Spain. Sample material is recorded as cDNA or gDNA derived from T cells, B-cell-depleted T cells, or PBMCs.

The germline V gene encodes CDR1 MDHEN and CDR2 SYDVKM. This CDR3 region has 14 residues. V lost 6 bases and J lost 7, with 16 bases in between. Clones were sequenced by immunoSEQ multiplex PCR, and TCRdb holds only the in-frame ones, with some missing. There are nearly 25,000 clones in the sample; around four fifths occur only once, and about 9% lies in the top ten. Sequencing input: peripheral blood. The origin of this receptor is a human donor in a cohort sampled during active COVID-19. The chain uses TRBV28 and TRBJ2-1; D perhaps matches TRBD2 (5 bases). The DNA for the CDR3 is TGTGCCAGCAGCCCCCCTCGGGGAAGGAATGAGCAGTTCTTC. Its protein product is CASSPPRGRNEQFF.